This T cell receptor (beta chain) was obtained from a study of shared clonotypes between healthy human individuals. Profiling relied on immunoSEQ multiplex PCR, and the TCRdb table lists in-frame clones only, not all of them. The sample lists roughly 1,500,000 clones; about 98% were seen once. With 8 bases removed from V and 0 bases from J, the gap between germline ends came to 14 bases. The CDR3 length is 14 residues. Germline V CDR1 and CDR2: SGHTA, FQGNSA. This clone showed up just once. The material sequenced was naive CD4+ T cells sorted from blood. Subset: CD45RA+ positively selected. This chain joins TRBV7-2 and TRBJ2-7, with D hard to call. The receptor comes from a man aged 30-40 years in good health. DNA for the CDR3: TGTGCCAGCCCGCGGAACATAAGCTCCTACGAGCAGTACTTC. Amino acids: CASPRNISSYEQYF.